The 23 T cell receptor beta chains in this list originate from one sample, sequenced in a study of T cell responses to AZD1222 COVID-19 vaccine. Only in-frame clones appear in the TCRdb table, and some are missing; sequencing was by immunoSEQ multiplex PCR. Of 65,000 to 90,000 clones in the sample, about 90% are singletons; the top ten hold roughly 7.5%. The sequenced sample was peripheral blood, obtained on day 0 of AZD1222 vaccination. Receptors originate from an adult in good health.

To note about this clone: Mismatch with germline at one junction end may stem from a read error. The chain links TRBV3-1 (or the pseudogene TRBV3-2) to TRBJ2-7, with 8 bases identical to TRBD1. CDR1 is LGHDT, CDR2 YNNKEL, per germline (reference sequence). The CDR3 sequence is 12 residues long. CDR3 amino acids: CASSQGVDRAHF. The CDR3 nucleotides read TGTGCCAGCAGCCAAGGTGTGGACAGGGCCCACTTC.

The chain recombines TRBV4-1 with TRBJ2-3; D unclear. Germline CDR1 reads MGHRA; CDR2 reads YSYEKL. V lost 2 bases, J lost 6 bases, and 6 bases lay in between. The CDR3 covers 12 residues. The CDR3 protein is CASSQLGDTQYF. In DNA form, the CDR3 reads TGCGCCAGCAGCCAATTAGGGGATACGCAGTATTTT.

This rearrangement joins TRBV25-1 to TRBJ1-2, with a weak D call TRBD1 (5 bases). The V gene's germline CDR1 is MGHDK and CDR2 SYGVNS. Trimming pared 2 bases from V and 3 bases from J, leaving 10 bases between. The CDR3 extends over 14 amino acids. CDR3 sequence: CASSEGGRYYGYTF. The CDR3 DNA follows: TGTGCCAGCAGTGAAGGGGGAAGGTACTATGGCTACACCTTC.

The rearrangement uses TRBV25-1 and TRBJ1-5, with no clear D. The CDR3 is 14 residues long. Germline CDR1 MGHDK, CDR2 SYGVNS. Trimming pared 4 bases from V and 3 bases from J, leaving 10 bases between. In nucleotides, the CDR3 is TGTGCCAGCAGTGGGGTGGGGTACAATCAGCCCCAGCATTTT. This sequence encodes CASSGVGYNQPQHF.

This chain uses TRBV4-1 with TRBJ2-5; 10 bases fit TRBD1. This CDR3 is 14 amino acids long. The germline gives CDR1 MGHRA, CDR2 YSYEKL. The ends lost 3 bases at V and 5 bases at J; junction bases unmatched: 3. This CDR3 is CASSQTGGRETQYF. In DNA, the CDR3 is TGCGCCAGCAGCCAGACAGGGGGCCGTGAGACCCAGTACTTC.

The CDR3 region is CASSLGNPGLAEPNGETQYF. The CDR3 DNA is TGTGCCAGCAGCTTAGGGAATCCGGGACTAGCGGAACCCAATGGGGAGACCCAGTACTTC. J is TRBJ2-5 and V is TRBV7-6; TRBD2 matches 11 bases. Per germline, CDR1 SGHVS and CDR2 FNYEAQ. The V segment lost 1 base and the J segment 5 bases; nucleotides outside the gene matches: 18. This CDR3 has 20 residues.

This clone occurred a few times. The V call is TRBV5-6, the J call TRBJ1-5; D not certain. The CDR3 covers 14 residues. V lost 1 base and J 3 bases, leaving 8 bases between the germline ends. The germline gives CDR1 SGHDT, CDR2 YYEEEE. CDR3 nucleotides: TGTGCCAGCAGCTTGAGTCGGTTCAATCAGCCCCAGCATTTT. This translates into CASSLSRFNQPQHF.

The CDR3 protein is CASSQALRRVDRNTEAFF. CDR3 bases: TGCGCCAGCAGCCAAGCCCTTAGGAGGGTTGATCGGAACACTGAAGCTTTCTTT. This rearrangement joins TRBV4-1 to TRBJ1-1, with D unclear. The CDR3 contains 18 residues. V was shortened by 1 base and J by 1 base, with 19 bases between the two germline ends. Per germline, CDR1 MGHRA and CDR2 YSYEKL.

V usage is TRBV4-1 and J usage is TRBJ1-3; possible D gene TRBD1, 5 bases. This CDR3 has 13 residues. Per germline, CDR1 MGHRA and CDR2 YSYEKL. The germline V and J ends were trimmed by 0 bases and 7 bases, with 7 bases remaining between them. The CDR3 loop reads CASSQDGANTIYF. The CDR3, as DNA: TGCGCCAGCAGCCAAGATGGGGCCAACACCATATATTTT.

The CDR3 nucleotides read TGTGCCAGCGGGGTGGGTTTAAGTGAAAAACTGTTTTTT. Encoded protein: CASGVGLSEKLFF. The rearrangement joins TRBV7-8 to TRBJ1-4, with D hard to call. The germline CDR1 and CDR2 sequences are SGHVS and FQNEAQ. The ends were cut back, 8 bases at V and 7 bases at J, with 14 bases in the middle. The CDR3 sequence is 13 residues long.

Comments on this clone: This same CDR3 is encoded by further DNA sequences in the sample. The chain carries TRBV18 and TRBJ1-5; D is ambiguous. The germline CDR1 and CDR2 sequences are KGHSH and LQKENI. The V end was cut by 3 bases, the J end by 1 base, with 4 bases between. The CDR3 consists of 13 residues. The CDR3 DNA is TGTGCCAGCTCACCTGACAGCAATCAGCCCCAGCATTTT. Protein: CASSPDSNQPQHF. The entire variable domain, with the rest obtained from reference TRBV18 and TRBJ1-5, is as follows: NAGVMQNPRHLVRRRGQEARLRCSPMKGHSHVYWYRQLPEEGLKFMVYLQKENIIDESGMPKERFSAEFPKEGPSILRIQQVVRGDSAAYFCASSPDSNQPQHFGDGTRLSIL.

Here the CDR3 DNA reads TGTGCCAGCAGCGTAGAGTTGGGGGCAACGGGAAACACCATATATTTT. Its protein is CASSVELGATGNTIYF. The chain uses TRBV9 and TRBJ1-3; D might be TRBD1 (6 bases). CDR3 length: 16 residues. The V and J ends lost 0 bases and 4 bases respectively, with 14 bases between them. Germline V gene sequence: CDR1 SGDLS, CDR2 YYNGEE.

The chain couples TRBV6-6 to TRBJ2-7; tentatively, D is TRBD1 or TRBD2 (7 bases each). Trimming cost V 5 bases and J 5 bases, with 19 bases left between them. Germline-derived CDR1 and CDR2 are MNHNY and SVGAGI (reference sequence). The length of the CDR3 is 15 residues. The CDR3 nucleotides read TGTGCCAGCAGTCCCCGGGCAGGGGGGGGGAACGAGCAGTACTTC. It codes for CASSPRAGGGNEQYF.

The gene calls are TRBV6-5 and TRBJ1-1, with 7 bases aligning to TRBD1. Germline lookup yields CDR1 MNHEY and CDR2 SVGAGI. The CDR3 length is 13 residues. Trimming removed 6 bases from V and 1 base from J; junction bases left unmatched: 2. The CDR3 DNA reads TGTGCCAGCAGCGGGACAGCGAACACTGAAGCTTTCTTT. Its translation is CASSGTANTEAFF.

CDR3 in amino acids: CASSLVGTAYEQYF. The CDR3 DNA sequence: TGCGCCAGCAGCTTGGTGGGGACAGCCTACGAGCAGTACTTC. The V gene is TRBV5-1, the J gene TRBJ2-7; TRBD1 aligns across 7 bases. CDR1 is SGHRS and CDR2 is YFSETQ in the germline V gene. The CDR3 extends over 14 amino acids. With 0 bases clipped from V and 2 bases from J, the junction kept 2 bases outside the gene matches.

V is TRBV5-1 and J is TRBJ2-2; 10 bases are a match to TRBD1. Germline V gene sequence: CDR1 SGHRS, CDR2 YFSETQ. The CDR3 has 14 residues. The junction had 3 bases not matched to a gene; V was cut back by 4 bases and J by 6 bases. This CDR3 reads CASSVGTGAGELFF. CDR3 nucleotide sequence: TGCGCCAGCAGCGTCGGGACAGGGGCCGGGGAGCTGTTTTTT.

The V gene is TRBV6-6, the J gene TRBJ2-1, with 8 bases aligning to TRBD2. V was clipped by 2 bases and J by 2 bases; unmatched bases: 5. The CDR3 has 16 amino acids. CDR1 is MNHNY, CDR2 SVGAGI, per germline (reference sequence). CDR3: CASSYLGLAPYNEQFF. The CDR3 bases are TGTGCCAGCAGTTACCTAGGACTAGCCCCCTACAATGAGCAGTTCTTC.

V and J are TRBV5-1 and TRBJ2-1; TRBD1 agrees at 11 bases. Germline assignment: CDR1 SGHRS and CDR2 YFSETQ. The junction had 7 bases not matched to a gene; V was cut back by 4 bases and J by 7 bases. This CDR3 region has 15 residues. The CDR3 protein is CASSDRDRGRNEQFF. CDR3 nucleotide sequence: TGCGCCAGCAGCGACCGGGACAGGGGGAGGAATGAGCAGTTCTTC.

This chain connects TRBV7-2 to TRBJ1-3; D is unclear. The CDR3 loop spans 15 amino acids. Germline V gene data show CDR1 as SGHTA and CDR2 as FQGNSA. Trimming left V 0 bases short and J 8 bases short, with 14 bases between. Here the CDR3 DNA reads TGTGCCAGCAGCTTAGCCCCGGGTAGGGAGGACACCATATATTTT. This gives the protein CASSLAPGREDTIYF.

V gene TRBV18 combines with J gene TRBJ2-1; 13 nucleotides line up with TRBD2. Germline-derived CDR1 and CDR2 are KGHSH and LQKENI. The length of the CDR3 is 17 residues. V lost 4 bases to trimming and J lost 5 bases; unmatched junction nucleotides: 8. The CDR3 spells CASSRLTSGGTHNEQFF. For the CDR3, the DNA is TGTGCCAGCTCACGACTGACTAGCGGGGGGACTCACAATGAGCAGTTCTTC.

This rearrangement joins TRBV7-8 to TRBJ2-7; D may be TRBD1 (5 bases). Germline assignment: CDR1 SGHVS and CDR2 FQNEAQ. The CDR3 spans 13 residues. Trimming removed 4 bases from V and 2 bases from J, with 9 bases in between. CDR3 sequence: CASSSRVTYEQYF. CDR3 coding DNA: TGTGCCAGCAGCTCCAGGGTGACCTACGAGCAGTACTTC.

The V and J genes are TRBV4-2 and TRBJ2-3, with 8 bases matching TRBD2. The trim removed 2 bases at V and 0 bases at J, leaving 1 base unmatched. Germline V gene data show CDR1 as LGHNA and CDR2 as YNFKEQ. The CDR3 extends over 15 amino acids. The CDR3 nucleotides are TGTGCCAGCAGCCAATTAGCGGGGAGCACAGATACGCAGTATTTT. This translates into CASSQLAGSTDTQYF.

This sequence joins TRBV6-1 and TRBJ1-6; D perhaps matches TRBD1 (5 bases). The CDR3 is made up of 15 amino acids. V lost 0 bases and J lost 6, with 9 bases in between. The germline V gene encodes CDR1 MNHNS and CDR2 SASEGT. DNA for the CDR3: TGTGCCAGCAGTGAAGCCCCCAGGGTTAATTCACCCCTCCACTTT. Translation: CASSEAPRVNSPLHF.